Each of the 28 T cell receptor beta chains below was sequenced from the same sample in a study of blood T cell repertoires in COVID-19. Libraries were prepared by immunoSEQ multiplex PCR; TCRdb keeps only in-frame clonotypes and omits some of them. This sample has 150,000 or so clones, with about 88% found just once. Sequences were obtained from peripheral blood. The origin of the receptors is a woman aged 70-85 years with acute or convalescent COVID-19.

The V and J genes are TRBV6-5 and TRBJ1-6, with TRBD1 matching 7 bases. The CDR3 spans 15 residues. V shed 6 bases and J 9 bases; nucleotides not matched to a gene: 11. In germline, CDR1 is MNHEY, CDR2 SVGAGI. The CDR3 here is CASRRDRDLSSPLHF. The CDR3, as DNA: TGTGCCAGCAGGCGGGACAGAGATCTTAGTTCACCCCTCCACTTT.

The CDR3 DNA reads TGTGCCAGCAGAGAGACAGGGGGCATTGGGACTGAAGCTTTCTTT. Translated: CASRETGGIGTEAFF. The chain is built from TRBV7-8 and TRBJ1-1; 10 nucleotides match TRBD1. In germline, CDR1 is SGHVS, CDR2 FQNEAQ. With 6 bases clipped from V and 5 bases from J, the junction kept 9 bases outside the gene matches. The length of the CDR3 is 15 residues. The variable domain in full, with the rest retrieved from reference TRBV7-8 and TRBJ1-1, is GAGVSQSPRYKVAKRGQDVALRCDPISGHVSLFWYQQALGQGPEFLTYFQNEAQLDKSGLPSDRFFAERPEGSVSTLKIQRTQQEDSAVYLCASRETGGIGTEAFFGQGTRLTVV.

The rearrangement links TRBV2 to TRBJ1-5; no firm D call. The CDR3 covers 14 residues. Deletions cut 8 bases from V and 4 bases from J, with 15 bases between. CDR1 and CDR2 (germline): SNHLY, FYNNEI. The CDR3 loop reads CASLREGGNQPQHF. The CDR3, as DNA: TGTGCCAGCCTTAGGGAAGGAGGGAATCAGCCCCAGCATTTT.

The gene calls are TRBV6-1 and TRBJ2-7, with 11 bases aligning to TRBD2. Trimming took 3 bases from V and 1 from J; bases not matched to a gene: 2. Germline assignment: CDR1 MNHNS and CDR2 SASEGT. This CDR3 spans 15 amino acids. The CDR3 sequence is CASSDSGGASYEQYF. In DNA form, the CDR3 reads TGTGCCAGCAGTGATAGCGGGGGGGCGTCCTACGAGCAGTACTTC.

This CDR3 is CASSPRAGMDEKLFF. In DNA, the CDR3 is TGTGCCAGCTCACCACGCGCGGGAATGGATGAAAAACTGTTTTTT. The J gene is TRBJ1-4, the V gene TRBV18, with D unresolved. The germline V gene has CDR1 KGHSH and CDR2 LQKENI. This CDR3 is built from 15 residues. V was trimmed by 1 base and J by 6 bases, leaving 12 bases between them.

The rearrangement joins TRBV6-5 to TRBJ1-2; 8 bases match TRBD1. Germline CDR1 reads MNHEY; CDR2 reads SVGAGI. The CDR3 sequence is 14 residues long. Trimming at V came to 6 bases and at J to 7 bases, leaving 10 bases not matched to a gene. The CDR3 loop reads CASSFGQGFSGYTF. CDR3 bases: TGTGCCAGCAGCTTCGGACAGGGATTTAGTGGCTACACCTTC.

The CDR3 nucleotides are TGTGCCAGCAGCTTGCCCGGGACACGAGGAACTGAAGCTTTCTTT. Its protein product is CASSLPGTRGTEAFF. The chain joins TRBV13 to TRBJ1-1, with D maybe TRBD1 (6 bases). The CDR3 is 15 amino acids. With 3 bases removed from V and 5 bases from J, the gap between germline ends came to 16 bases. From germline, CDR1 is PRHDT and CDR2 FYEKMQ (reference sequence).

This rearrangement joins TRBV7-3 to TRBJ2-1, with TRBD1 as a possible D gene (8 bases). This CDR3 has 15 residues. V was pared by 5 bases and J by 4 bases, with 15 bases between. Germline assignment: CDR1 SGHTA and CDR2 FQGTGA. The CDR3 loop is CASSEQGGPYNEQFF. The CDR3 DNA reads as TGTGCCAGCAGCGAACAGGGGGGGCCTTACAATGAGCAGTTCTTC.

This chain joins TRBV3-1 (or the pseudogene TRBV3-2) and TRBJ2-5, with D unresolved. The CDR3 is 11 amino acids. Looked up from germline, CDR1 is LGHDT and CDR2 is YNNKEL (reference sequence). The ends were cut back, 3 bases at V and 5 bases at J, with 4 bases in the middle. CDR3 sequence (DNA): TGTGCCAGCAGCCACGCGGAGACCCAGTACTTC. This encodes CASSHAETQYF.

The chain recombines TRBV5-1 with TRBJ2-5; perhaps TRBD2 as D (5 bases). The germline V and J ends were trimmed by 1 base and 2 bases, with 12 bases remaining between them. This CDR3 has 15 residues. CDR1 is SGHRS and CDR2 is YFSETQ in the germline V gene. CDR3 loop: CASSLSRRRQETQYF. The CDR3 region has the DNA TGCGCCAGCAGCTTGAGTAGGAGGAGACAAGAGACCCAGTACTTC.

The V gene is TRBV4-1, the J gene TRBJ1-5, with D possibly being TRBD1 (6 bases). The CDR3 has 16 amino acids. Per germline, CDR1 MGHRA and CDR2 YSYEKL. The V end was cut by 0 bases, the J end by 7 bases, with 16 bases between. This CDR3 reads CASSQDGGRGGQPQHF. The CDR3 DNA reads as TGCGCCAGCAGCCAAGATGGAGGCAGGGGCGGACAGCCCCAGCATTTT.

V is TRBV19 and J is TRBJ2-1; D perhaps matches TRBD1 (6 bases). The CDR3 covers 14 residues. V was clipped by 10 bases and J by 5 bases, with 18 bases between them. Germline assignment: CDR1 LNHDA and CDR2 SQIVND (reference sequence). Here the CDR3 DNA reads TGTGCCACTGACGCAGGGGCCCTAGACAATGAGCAGTTCTTC. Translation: CATDAGALDNEQFF.

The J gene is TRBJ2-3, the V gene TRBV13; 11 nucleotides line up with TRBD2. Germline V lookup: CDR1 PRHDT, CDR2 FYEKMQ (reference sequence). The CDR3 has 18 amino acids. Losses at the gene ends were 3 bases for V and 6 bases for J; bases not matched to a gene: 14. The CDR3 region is CASSFSTVTSGGRDTQYF. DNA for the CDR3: TGTGCCAGCAGCTTCTCAACCGTTACTAGCGGGGGACGTGATACGCAGTATTTT.

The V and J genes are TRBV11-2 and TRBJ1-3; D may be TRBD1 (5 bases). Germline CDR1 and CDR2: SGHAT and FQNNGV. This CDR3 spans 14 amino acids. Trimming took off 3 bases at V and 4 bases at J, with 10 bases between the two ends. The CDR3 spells CASSFAGVGNTIYF. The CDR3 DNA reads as TGTGCCAGCAGCTTCGCGGGGGTCGGAAACACCATATATTTT.

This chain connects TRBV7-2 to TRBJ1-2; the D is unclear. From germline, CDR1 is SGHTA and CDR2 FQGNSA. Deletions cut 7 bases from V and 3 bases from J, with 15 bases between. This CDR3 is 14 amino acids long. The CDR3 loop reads CASNPGLGDYGYTF. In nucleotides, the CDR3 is TGTGCCAGCAACCCAGGCCTGGGAGACTATGGCTACACCTTC.

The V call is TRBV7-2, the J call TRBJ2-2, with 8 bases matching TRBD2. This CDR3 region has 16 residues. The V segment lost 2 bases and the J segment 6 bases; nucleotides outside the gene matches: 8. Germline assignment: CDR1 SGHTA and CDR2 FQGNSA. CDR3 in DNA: TGTGCCAGCAGCTTACTCGGGGGTAGCGGGGCCGGGGAGCTGTTTTTT. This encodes CASSLLGGSGAGELFF. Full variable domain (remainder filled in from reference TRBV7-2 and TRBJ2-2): GAGVSQSPSNKVTEKGKDVELRCDPISGHTALYWYRQSLGQGLEFLIYFQGNSAPDKSGLPSDRFSAERTGGSVSTLTIQRTQQEDSAVYLCASSLLGGSGAGELFFGEGSRLTVL.

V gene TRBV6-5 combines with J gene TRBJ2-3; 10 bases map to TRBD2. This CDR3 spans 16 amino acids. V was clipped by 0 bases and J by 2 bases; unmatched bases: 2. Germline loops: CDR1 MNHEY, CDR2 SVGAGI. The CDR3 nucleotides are TGTGCCAGCAGTTACTCAAGCGGGGGGGTCACAGATACGCAGTATTTT. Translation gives CASSYSSGGVTDTQYF.

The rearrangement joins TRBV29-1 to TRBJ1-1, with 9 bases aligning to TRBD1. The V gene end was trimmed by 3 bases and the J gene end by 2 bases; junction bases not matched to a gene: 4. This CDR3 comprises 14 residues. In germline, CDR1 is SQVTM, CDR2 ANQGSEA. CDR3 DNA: TGCAGCGTTGACCGGACAGGGGCTAACACTGAAGCTTTCTTT. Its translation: CSVDRTGANTEAFF.

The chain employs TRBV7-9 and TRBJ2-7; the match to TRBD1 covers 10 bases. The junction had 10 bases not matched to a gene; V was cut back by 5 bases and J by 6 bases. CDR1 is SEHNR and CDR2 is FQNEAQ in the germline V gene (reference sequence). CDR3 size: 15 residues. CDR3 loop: CASSVPGTGAGEQYF. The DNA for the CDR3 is TGTGCCAGCAGCGTACCCGGGACAGGGGCCGGCGAGCAGTACTTC.

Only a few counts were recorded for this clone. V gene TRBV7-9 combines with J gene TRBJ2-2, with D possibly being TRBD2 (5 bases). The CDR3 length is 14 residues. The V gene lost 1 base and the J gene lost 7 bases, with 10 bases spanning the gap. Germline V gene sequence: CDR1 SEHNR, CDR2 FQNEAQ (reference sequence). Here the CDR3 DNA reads TGTGCCAGCAGCTTAGAGCGTGCGGGCGGGGAGCTGTTTTTT. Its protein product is CASSLERAGGELFF.

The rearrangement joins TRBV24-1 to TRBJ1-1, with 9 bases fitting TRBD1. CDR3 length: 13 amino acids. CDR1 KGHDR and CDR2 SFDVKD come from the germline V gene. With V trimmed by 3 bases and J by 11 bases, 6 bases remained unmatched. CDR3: CATSDHGTGMAFF. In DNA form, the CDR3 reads TGTGCCACCAGTGATCATGGGACAGGGATGGCTTTCTTT.

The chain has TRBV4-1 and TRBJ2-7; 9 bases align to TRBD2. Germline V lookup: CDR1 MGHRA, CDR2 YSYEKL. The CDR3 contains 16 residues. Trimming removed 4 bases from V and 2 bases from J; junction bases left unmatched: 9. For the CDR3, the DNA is TGCGCCAGCAGCCCGCTCGCTGAGCGGGGGGCCTACGAGCAGTACTTC. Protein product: CASSPLAERGAYEQYF.

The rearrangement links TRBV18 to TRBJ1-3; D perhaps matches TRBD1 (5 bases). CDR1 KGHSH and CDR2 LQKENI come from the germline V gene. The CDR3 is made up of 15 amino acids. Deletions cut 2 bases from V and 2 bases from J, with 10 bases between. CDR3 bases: TGTGCCAGCTCACCAATCGGGGGTCCTGGAAACACCATATATTTT. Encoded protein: CASSPIGGPGNTIYF.

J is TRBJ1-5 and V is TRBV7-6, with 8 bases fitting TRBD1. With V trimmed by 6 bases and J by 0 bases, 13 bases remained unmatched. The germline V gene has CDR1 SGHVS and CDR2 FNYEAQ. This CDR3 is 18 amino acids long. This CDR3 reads CASRSRRTTGDSNQPQHF. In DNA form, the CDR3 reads TGTGCCAGCAGGTCAAGAAGGACGACAGGGGATAGCAATCAGCCCCAGCATTTT. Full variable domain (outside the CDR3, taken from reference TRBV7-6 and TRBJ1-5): GAGVSQSPRYKVTKRGQDVALRCDPISGHVSLYWYRQALGQGPEFLTYFNYEAQQDKSGLPNDRFSAERPEGSISTLTIQRTEQRDSAMYRCASRSRRTTGDSNQPQHFGDGTRLSIL.

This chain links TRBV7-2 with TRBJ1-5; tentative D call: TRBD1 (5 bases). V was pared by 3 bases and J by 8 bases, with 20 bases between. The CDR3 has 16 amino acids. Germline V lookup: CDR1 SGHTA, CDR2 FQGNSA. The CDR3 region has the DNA TGTGCCAGCAGCTTTCAGGCAGGGTATAATCAGAAGCCCCAGCATTTT. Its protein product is CASSFQAGYNQKPQHF.

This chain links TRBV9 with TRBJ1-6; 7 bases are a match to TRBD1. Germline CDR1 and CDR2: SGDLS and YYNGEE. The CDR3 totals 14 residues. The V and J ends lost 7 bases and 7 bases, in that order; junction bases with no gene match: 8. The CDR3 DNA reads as TGTGCCAGCCGAGACAGGGTACGGAATTCACCCCTCCACTTT. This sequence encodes CASRDRVRNSPLHF.

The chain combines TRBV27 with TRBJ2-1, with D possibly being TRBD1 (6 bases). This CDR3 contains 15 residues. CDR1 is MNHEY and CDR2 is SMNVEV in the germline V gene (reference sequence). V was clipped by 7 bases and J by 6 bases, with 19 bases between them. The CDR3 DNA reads TGTGCCAGCACTAATCGGGACACCTTGGCCAATGAGCAGTTCTTC. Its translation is CASTNRDTLANEQFF.

This CDR3 is CASSGDSGNTIYF. In nucleotides, the CDR3 is TGTGCCAGCAGCGGTGACAGCGGAAACACCATATATTTT. The V gene is TRBV11-3, the J gene TRBJ1-3, with D possibly matching TRBD1 (5 bases). The V and J ends lost 5 bases and 4 bases respectively, with 9 bases between them. Germline V gene sequence: CDR1 SGHNT, CDR2 YENEEA. The CDR3 is made up of 13 amino acids.